The TCR beta chain described here comes from a study of blood T cells in healthy people across ages. Overall study results and limits: Significant beta diversity loss was already apparent by age approximately 42, declining roughly linearly.

Healthy Caucasian individuals from Russia aged roughly 6 to 90 served as donors. Total RNA was isolated from each sample in quantities of at least 6 micrograms. In its sample, this clonotype was seen a few times. Its target is not known. A J-beta primer mix and a sample-barcoded 5' primer were used in a second PCR of about 7 to 12 cycles. TCRdb fed the 5' RACE reads into MiXCR, producing one record per CDR3 protein. Of fewer than 800,000 distinct CDR3 sequences listed, 20% to 25% are singletons. The V and J ends lost 2 bases and 9 bases respectively, with 21 bases between them. Germline loops: CDR1 MNHGY, CDR2 SAAAGT. The CDR3 totals 16 residues.

V is TRBV6-8 and J is TRBJ2-3; D is undetermined. The TCR was taken from a man between 65 and 79 years old in good health. Specimen: blood. This CDR3 is CASSYPSRNINTTQYF. The CDR3 DNA is TGTGCCAGCAGTTACCCATCTAGGAATATCAATACAACGCAGTATTTT.